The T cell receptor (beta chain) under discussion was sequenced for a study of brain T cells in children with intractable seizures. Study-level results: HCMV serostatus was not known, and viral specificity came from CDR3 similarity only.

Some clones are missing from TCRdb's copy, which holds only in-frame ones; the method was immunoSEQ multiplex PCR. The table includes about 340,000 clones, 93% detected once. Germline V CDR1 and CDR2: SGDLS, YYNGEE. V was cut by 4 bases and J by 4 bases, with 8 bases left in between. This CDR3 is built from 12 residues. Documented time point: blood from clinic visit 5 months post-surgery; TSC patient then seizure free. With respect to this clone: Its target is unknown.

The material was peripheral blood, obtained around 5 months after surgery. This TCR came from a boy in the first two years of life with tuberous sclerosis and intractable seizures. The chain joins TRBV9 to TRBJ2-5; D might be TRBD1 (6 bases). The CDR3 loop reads CASSPRGETQYF. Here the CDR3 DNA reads TGTGCCAGCAGCCCCAGGGGAGAGACCCAGTACTTC.